Here is one T cell receptor beta chain with its context. Its antigen is still unknown. One base away there is no much larger clone; base qualities are not given. This sample is part of a study of blood T cell repertoires in COVID-19 (dated by TCRdb to 2020 to 2021). General notes on the study: Samples from collaborators originated in the United States, Italy and Spain and spanned both the acute and convalescent phases of COVID-19. The material from the prospective study consisted of cDNA or gDNA derived from T cells, B-cell-depleted T cells, or PBMCs. Subjects who had been exposed to COVID-19, were actively infected with it, or had recovered from it provided the deeply sampled blood TCRbeta repertoires that made up the dataset. The repertoires were released in a freely available public database meant as a resource for research on the immune response to SARS-CoV-2. Samples came from the ongoing ImmuneRACE study (first 160 participants) plus 1,254 subjects from 6 global collaborators. The sample metadata nearly always contained a de-identified subject ID, COVID-19 status, age in years and sex. Where HLA class I and class II types were available, the types were taken from metadata supplied by the sample provider, not from assay-based typing. Findings and caveats that apply to the study as a whole: Clinical and demographic metadata were provided uncurated, with the amount varying by source and participant.

Whole blood was collected in K2EDTA tubes by collaborating institutions according to the institutions' own protocols. For TCRbeta analysis, collaborator samples were shipped as frozen whole blood, as isolated PBMCs, or as DNA extracted from either sample type. CDR3 length: 14 amino acids, cysteine to phenylalanine. Solely the CDR3 DNA is kept, with 42 bases framed from the first base. From a lookup of the germline V gene, CDR1 and CDR2 are MGHRA and YSYEKL. V lost 2 bases and J lost 2 bases; the stretch between them is 9 bases long. TCRbeta CDR3 regions were amplified from genomic DNA using the immunoSEQ Assay, a bias-controlled multiplex PCR. As for the authors' bioinformatics: The number of nucleated cells in each sample was estimated by amplification of reference gene primers within the assay. To quantify the absolute abundance of each unique TCRbeta CDR3 rearrangement, sequence reads were collapsed and filtered. For each sample, productive Simpson clonality was calculated as the square root of Simpson's diversity index across productive rearrangements. TCRdb limited this immuneACCESS table to in-frame rearrangements with V and J called. A share of clones is missing; checked studies link under half to unresolved V genes, and the rest is unexplained. For V, J and clone size, that table is used; D and trimming come from the DNA. The sample data list some 80,000 clones, and more than 65% of these were observed just once. The top ten constitute less than 20% of the sample.

The sequence links TRBV4-1 to TRBJ1-2, with the identity of the D gene unclear. This receptor was obtained from a woman aged 80 or older with active or convalescent COVID-19. Material: peripheral blood. The CDR3: CASSQTQANYGYTF. The DNA sequence follows: TGCGCCAGCAGCCAAACCCAGGCAAACTATGGCTACACCTTC.